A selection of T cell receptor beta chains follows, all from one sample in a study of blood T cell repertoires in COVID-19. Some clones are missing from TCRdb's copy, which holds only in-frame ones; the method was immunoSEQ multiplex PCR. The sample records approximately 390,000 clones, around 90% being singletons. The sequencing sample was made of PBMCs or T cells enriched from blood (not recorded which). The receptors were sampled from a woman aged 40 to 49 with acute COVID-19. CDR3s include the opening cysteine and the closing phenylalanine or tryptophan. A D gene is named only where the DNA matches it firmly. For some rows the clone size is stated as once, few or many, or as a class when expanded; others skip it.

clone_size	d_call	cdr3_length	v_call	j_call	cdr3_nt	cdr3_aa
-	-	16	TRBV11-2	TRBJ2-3	TGTGCCAGCAGCCACTTTAGACAGGGGAGGGGAGATACGCAGTATTTT	CASSHFRQGRGDTQYF
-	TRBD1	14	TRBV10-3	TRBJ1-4	TGTGCCATCAGTGACAGGGGGCGTGATGAAAAACTGTTTTTT	CAISDRGRDEKLFF
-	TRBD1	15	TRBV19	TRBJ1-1	TGTGCCAGTAGTATAACGGACAGGGAATGGACTGAAGCTTTCTTT	CASSITDREWTEAFF
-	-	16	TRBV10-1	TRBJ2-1	TGCGCCAGCAGTGAGTGCCCCGAGGCAGGGTGTGCTGAGCAGTTCTTC	CASSECPEAGCAEQFF
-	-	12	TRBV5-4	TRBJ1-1	TGTGCCAGCAGCTTGGGGCAGGGTGAAGCTTTCTTT	CASSLGQGEAFF
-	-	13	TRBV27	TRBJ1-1	TGTGCCAGCAGTGGAGTGTTGAACACTGAAGCTTTCTTT	CASSGVLNTEAFF
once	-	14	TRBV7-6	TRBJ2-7	TGTGCCAGCAGCCCCTCAACGAGGTCCTACGAGCAGTACTTC	CASSPSTRSYEQYF
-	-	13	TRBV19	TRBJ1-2	TGTGCCAGTAGTACAGCCGGACAGAGTGGCTACACCTTC	CASSTAGQSGYTF
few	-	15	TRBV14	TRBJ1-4	TGTGCCAGCAGCCAAGAGGCAGGTCTGAGTGAAAAACTGTTTTTT	CASSQEAGLSEKLFF
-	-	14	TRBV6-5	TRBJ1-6	TGTGCCAGCCAACAGGAAAACCATAATTCACCCCTCCACTTT	CASQQENHNSPLHF
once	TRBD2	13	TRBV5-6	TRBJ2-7	TGTGCCAGCAGCTCCCGGGGGGTTTACGAGCAGTACTTC	CASSSRGVYEQYF
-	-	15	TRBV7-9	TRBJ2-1	TGTGCCAGCAGCTACGTAGACGGGGCCTACAATGAGCAGTTCTTC	CASSYVDGAYNEQFF
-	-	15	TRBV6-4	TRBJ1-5	TGTGCCAGCAGTCAACAGGGAGGGCGCAATCAGCCCCAGCATTTT	CASSQQGGRNQPQHF
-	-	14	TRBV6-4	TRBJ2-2	TGTGCCAGCAGTGAAATACTGGGCATCGGGGAGCTGTTTTTT	CASSEILGIGELFF
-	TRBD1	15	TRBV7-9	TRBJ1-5	TGTGCCAGCAGCGGCCCCGGGACAGGACATCAGCCCCAGCATTTT	CASSGPGTGHQPQHF
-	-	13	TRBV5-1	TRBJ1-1	TGCGCCAGCAGCGAACAGGGGAACACTGAAGCTTTCTTT	CASSEQGNTEAFF
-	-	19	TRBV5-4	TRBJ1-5	TGTGCCAGCAGTCCGTCCCGACAGGAACAATTATATAGCAATCAGCCCCAGCATTTT	CASSPSRQEQLYSNQPQHF
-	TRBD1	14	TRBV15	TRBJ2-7	TGTGCCACCAGCAGGGACAGGGGGAGCGACGAGCAGTACTTC	CATSRDRGSDEQYF
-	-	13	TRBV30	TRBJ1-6	TGTGCCTGGAGAGGGGCAGATAATTCACCCCTCCACTTT	CAWRGADNSPLHF
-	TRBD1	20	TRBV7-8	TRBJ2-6	TGTGCCAGCAGCTTCCGCGGGTCGGGACAGGGACCATCTGGGGCCAACGTCCTGACTTTC	CASSFRGSGQGPSGANVLTF
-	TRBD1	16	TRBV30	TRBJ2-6	TGTGCCTGGGGGACAGGGGGGGGCTCTGGGGCCAACGTCCTGACTTTC	CAWGTGGGSGANVLTF
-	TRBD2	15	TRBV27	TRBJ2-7	TGTGCCAGCAGTCCGTCACTAGCGGGGGGTTACGAGCAGTACTTC	CASSPSLAGGYEQYF
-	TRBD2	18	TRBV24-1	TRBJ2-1	TGTGCCACCAGTGATCCAACTAGCGGCGGGTTGTCCTACAATGAGCAGTTCTTC	CATSDPTSGGLSYNEQFF
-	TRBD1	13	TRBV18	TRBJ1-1	TGTGCCAGCTCACCAGGACAGGGGGCTGAAGCTTTCTTT	CASSPGQGAEAFF
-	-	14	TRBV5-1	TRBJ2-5	TGCGCCAGCAGCTGGAACGGACAGATGGAGACCCAGTACTTC	CASSWNGQMETQYF
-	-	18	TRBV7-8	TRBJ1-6	TGTGCCAGCAGCCCCGTGGGGGGGTTGAGCTCCTATAATTCACCCCTCCACTTT	CASSPVGGLSSYNSPLHF
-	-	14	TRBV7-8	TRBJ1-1	TGTGCCAGCAGCCCCGGACAGTGGAACACTGAAGCTTTCTTT	CASSPGQWNTEAFF
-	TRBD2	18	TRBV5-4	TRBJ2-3	TGTGCCAGCAGCTTGGCCGGATCTAGCGGGGGGGGCACAGATACGCAGTATTTT	CASSLAGSSGGGTDTQYF
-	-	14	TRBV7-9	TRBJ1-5	TGTGCCAGCAGCTTAGACGGGGAAGGTCAGCCCCAGCATTTT	CASSLDGEGQPQHF
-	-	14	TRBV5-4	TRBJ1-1	TGTGCCAGCAGCTTGGCGACAGTGAGCGCTGAAGCTTTCTTT	CASSLATVSAEAFF
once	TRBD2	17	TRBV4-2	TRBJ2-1	TGTGCCAGCAGCCAGCCCGGACTAGCGGGCTCCTACAATGAGCAGTTCTTC	CASSQPGLAGSYNEQFF
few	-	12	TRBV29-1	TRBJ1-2	TGCAGCGTCGCCCCCCACAGCTATGGCTACACCTTC	CSVAPHSYGYTF
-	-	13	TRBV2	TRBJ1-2	TGTGCCAGCAGACAGGGTACTAACTATGGCTACACCTTC	CASRQGTNYGYTF
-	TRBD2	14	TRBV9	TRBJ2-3	TGTGCCAGCAGCTCCGGGGGGGCTCGGGATACGCAGTATTTT	CASSSGGARDTQYF
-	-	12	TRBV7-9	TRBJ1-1	TGTGCCAGCAGCTCCCTGCGCCTTGAAGCTTTCTTT	CASSSLRLEAFF
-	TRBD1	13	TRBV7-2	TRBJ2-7	TGTGCCAGCAGCTCCCGACAGGGGACCGAGCAGTACTTC	CASSSRQGTEQYF
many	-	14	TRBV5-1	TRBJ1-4	TGCGCCAGCAGCTCGGCGGCCTTTGAAGAAAAACTGTTTTTT	CASSSAAFEEKLFF
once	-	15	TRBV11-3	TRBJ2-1	TGTGCCAGCAGCCCCGATGGGGCCAACTACAATGAGCAGTTCTTC	CASSPDGANYNEQFF
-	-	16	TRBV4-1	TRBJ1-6	TGCGCCAGCAGCCAACCCACAGGGCCCTATAATTCACCCCTCCACTTT	CASSQPTGPYNSPLHF
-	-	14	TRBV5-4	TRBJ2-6	TGTGCCAGCAGTACCAGCTCTGGGGCCAACGTCCTGACTTTC	CASSTSSGANVLTF